This entry describes one TCR beta chain. This sample was taken from a study of CD8 T cells in Susac syndrome. The authors reverse transcribed about 0.45 to 1 ug RNA with random hexamers. The TCR beta CDR3 was amplified by immunoSEQ multiplex PCR across 54 Vbeta, 13 Jbeta. TCRdb processed the immunoSEQ multiplex PCR reads anew with MiXCR; each CDR3 protein has one entry. The profile shows 150,000 to 200,000 distinct CDR3 sequences, about 95% of them singletons. This CDR3 has 12 amino acids. With 7 bases clipped from V and 6 bases from J, the junction kept 4 bases outside the gene matches. The germline gives CDR1 SQVTM, CDR2 ANQGSEA.

The V gene is TRBV29-1, the J gene TRBJ1-2; 11 positions agree with TRBD1. This TCR was sampled from a human donor in good health. Material: CD4+ T cells from PBMCs. The CDR3 nucleotides read TGCAGCGCCGGACAGGGGGCGGATGGCTACACCTTC. Protein: CSAGQGADGYTF.